This T cell receptor (beta chain) came from a study of cytomegalovirus exposure and HLA in healthy donors. PCR employed 60 Vbeta and 13 Jbeta primers. Some clones are missing from TCRdb's copy, which holds only in-frame ones; the method was immunoSEQ multiplex PCR. The sample yields roughly 130,000 clones, roughly 82% seen once. Concerning this clone itself: Its ends do not fully match the called genes, so a read error is possible.

CDR3 size: 15 residues. CDR1 is SEHNR and CDR2 is FQNEAQ in the germline V gene (reference sequence). The chain is built from TRBV7-9 and TRBJ1-1; 7 bases are a match to TRBD1. This receptor was taken from a boy younger than 18 in good health and CMV-seronegative. Sequencing used PBMCs. The CDR3 spells CSSSLTAQGGTEAFF. Here the CDR3 DNA reads TGTTCCAGCAGCTTAACGGCTCAGGGGGGCACTGAAGCTTTCTTT.